This T cell receptor beta chain was found in a study of blood T cell repertoires in COVID-19. Whole-study context: Sources were T cells, B-cell-depleted T cells, or PBMCs; the material itself was cDNA or gDNA.

Germline CDR1 and CDR2: WNHNN and SYGVQD (reference sequence). The CDR3 consists of 15 residues. Germline trimming cut 6 bases from V and 6 bases from J; bases unmatched to any gene: 11. Original data processing: Amplification of reference gene primers provided the estimated nucleated cell counts. Here immunoSEQ multiplex PCR was the method, and the copy in TCRdb shows in-frame clones only, minus some. The DNA gave D and trimming, while V, J and clone size come from that table. The repertoire holds 250,000 to 300,000 clones, about 90% seen once, with less than 15% in the top ten. The sequence came from a woman in her twenties or thirties with COVID-19, enrolled during active disease. V gene TRBV10-1 combines with J gene TRBJ1-2; 9 bases agree with TRBD1. The material sequenced was peripheral blood. DNA of the CDR3: TGCGCCAGCAGCAATACTGTACAGGGGGCCAATGGCTACACCTTC. It codes for CASSNTVQGANGYTF.